One and the same sample provided the 3 T cell receptor beta chains below, sequenced in a study of blood T cell repertoires in COVID-19. Produced via immunoSEQ multiplex PCR; TCRdb's table is partial and in-frame only. The repertoire consists of over 200,000 clones, with about 85% occurring once and the leading ten covering about 4.1%. Material for sequencing was peripheral blood. These receptors were taken from a man between 60 and 75 years old who had recovered from COVID-19.

V usage is TRBV5-1 and J usage is TRBJ1-2, with a tentative D call TRBD1 (5 bases). Looked up from germline, CDR1 is SGHRS and CDR2 is YFSETQ. The CDR3 consists of 16 residues. The ends were cut back, 4 bases at V and 9 bases at J, with 25 bases in the middle. The DNA of the CDR3 is TGCGCCAGCAGCACTGCGGGACGGACGAACCTATGGAGCTACACCTTC. It translates to CASSTAGRTNLWSYTF. Complete variable domain (other parts from reference TRBV5-1 and TRBJ1-2): KAGVTQTPRYLIKTRGQQVTLSCSPISGHRSVSWYQQTPGQGLQFLFEYFSETQRNKGNFPGRFSGRQFSNSRSEMNVSTLELGDSALYLCASSTAGRTNLWSYTFGSGTRLTVV.

V gene TRBV23-1 combines with J gene TRBJ1-5, with 7 bases aligning to TRBD1. TRBV23-1 counts as an open reading frame of uncertain function. The V gene end was trimmed by 4 bases and the J gene end by 0 bases; junction bases not matched to a gene: 6. This CDR3 is 16 amino acids long. CDR3 in amino acids: CASSPRDSLSNQPQHF. CDR3 coding DNA: TGCGCCAGCAGTCCTCGGGACAGCCTTAGCAATCAGCCCCAGCATTTT.

The rearrangement uses TRBV6-1 and TRBJ2-3; D unresolved. The CDR3 consists of 14 residues. With 1 base removed from V and 3 bases from J, the gap between germline ends came to 8 bases. Germline V CDR1 and CDR2: MNHNS, SASEGT. The DNA of the CDR3 is TGTGCCAGCAGTGAAGTTGTCAAAACAGATACGCAGTATTTT. This sequence encodes CASSEVVKTDTQYF.